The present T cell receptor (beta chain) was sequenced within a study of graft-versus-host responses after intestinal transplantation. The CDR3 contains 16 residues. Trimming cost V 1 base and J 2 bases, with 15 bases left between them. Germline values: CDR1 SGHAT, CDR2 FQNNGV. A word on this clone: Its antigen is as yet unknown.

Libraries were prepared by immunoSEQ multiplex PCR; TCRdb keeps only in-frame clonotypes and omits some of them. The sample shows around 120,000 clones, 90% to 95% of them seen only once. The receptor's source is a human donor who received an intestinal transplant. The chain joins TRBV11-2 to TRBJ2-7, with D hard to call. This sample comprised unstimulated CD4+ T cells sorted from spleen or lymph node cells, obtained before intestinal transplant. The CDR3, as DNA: TGTGCCAGCAGCTTAGCGCGGTCAGTTCAAACCTACGAGCAGTACTTC. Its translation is CASSLARSVQTYEQYF.